A selection of T cell receptor beta chains follows, all from one sample in a study of cytomegalovirus exposure and HLA in healthy donors. Some clones are missing from TCRdb's copy, which holds only in-frame ones; the method was immunoSEQ multiplex PCR. The sample holds 55,000 to 70,000 clones, about four fifths seen once. Sequenced sample: PBMCs. These receptors all come from a woman between 25 and 40 years old in good health and CMV-seronegative. CDR3s include the opening cysteine and the closing phenylalanine or tryptophan. The D gene is left open where the match is weak. Size is omitted from some rows. Given values are once, few, many or a class for expanded clones.

-,TRBV27,TRBD2,TRBJ2-6,TGTGCCAGCAGTTTAGCTGTGGGTAGCGGGAGGTCCGAAGTGGCCAACGTCCTGACTTTC,CASSLAVGSGRSEVANVLTF
-,TRBV5-1,TRBD2,TRBJ2-7,TGCGCCAGCGCTACCGGGGGGGCGACCTCCTACGAGCAGTACTTC,CASATGGATSYEQYF
-,TRBV7-2,-,TRBJ1-5,TGTGCCAGCAGCTTAGAAGGGGTGGTAGTCAATCAGCCCCAGCATTTT,CASSLEGVVVNQPQHF
-,TRBV10-2,-,TRBJ2-3,TGCGCCAGCAGTGTGTACACCTTCACAGATACGCAGTATTTT,CASSVYTFTDTQYF
-,TRBV7-2,-,TRBJ1-5,TGTGCCAGCAGCCTCAACACAGGGTACAATCAGCCCCAGCATTTT,CASSLNTGYNQPQHF
few,TRBV6-5,-,TRBJ1-5,TGTGCCAGCAGTCTGGGCCCGAGCAATCAGCCCCAGCATTTT,CASSLGPSNQPQHF
few,TRBV30,-,TRBJ1-5,TGTGCCTGGAGTTGGGGGGGCAATCAGCCCCAGCATTTT,CAWSWGGNQPQHF
-,TRBV7-2,-,TRBJ2-1,TGTGCCAGCAGCGTTAGAGGGGGGGCGTACAATGAGCAGTTCTTC,CASSVRGGAYNEQFF
-,TRBV28,TRBD2,TRBJ2-3,TGTGCCAGCAGTTTAGGGGCGGGGGCGCAGTATTTT,CASSLGAGAQYF
-,TRBV5-4,-,TRBJ2-7,TGTGCCAGCAGCTTGGGGACAGAAACCTACGAGCAGTACTTC,CASSLGTETYEQYF
few,TRBV7-9,-,TRBJ1-4,TGTGCCAGCAGCGCCCGGGAGGCCGGCGTTGAAAAACTGTTTTTT,CASSAREAGVEKLFF
few,TRBV5-1,-,TRBJ2-1,TGCGCCAGCAGCTGGACCTCGGGATCTTCCTACAATGAGCAGTTCTTC,CASSWTSGSSYNEQFF
few,TRBV7-8,TRBD2,TRBJ2-1,TGTGCCAGCAGCTTTTTTGCGGGAGAGGTCAATGAGCAGTTCTTC,CASSFFAGEVNEQFF
-,TRBV5-1,TRBD1,TRBJ2-5,TGCGCCAGCAGCCAGGACCCAGACAGGGGAGAGACCCAGTACTTC,CASSQDPDRGETQYF
-,TRBV14,-,TRBJ1-1,TGTGCCAGCAGCCAAGATTATCAACAGGGACTGAACACTGAAGCTTTCTTT,CASSQDYQQGLNTEAFF
-,TRBV5-4,-,TRBJ1-6,TGTGCCGGGCAGGGTACAAATTCACCCCTCCACTTT,CAGQGTNSPLHF
-,TRBV5-5,TRBD1,TRBJ1-5,TGTGCCAGCAGCTTGGGGTGGACAGGAGGGAATCAGCCCCAGCATTTT,CASSLGWTGGNQPQHF
once,TRBV5-1,-,TRBJ2-2,TGCGCCAGCAGCTTGGATGGGGCCTTGAACACCGGGGAGCTGTTTTTT,CASSLDGALNTGELFF
-,TRBV6-5,-,TRBJ1-5,TGTGCCAGCAGTGTGACCCTAGAGAGCAATCAGCCCCAGCATTTT,CASSVTLESNQPQHF
-,TRBV9,TRBD2,TRBJ2-3,TGTGCCAGCACCCTTGGAGCGGGAGAGTCAGATACGCAGTATTTT,CASTLGAGESDTQYF
-,TRBV2,-,TRBJ1-5,TGTGCCAGCAGAGAAATGGACACTTCGAGCAATCAGCCCCAGCATTTT,CASREMDTSSNQPQHF
-,TRBV7-9,TRBD2,TRBJ2-2,TGTGCCAGCAGGCACCGACTAGCGGCAAACACCGGGGAGCTGTTTTTT,CASRHRLAANTGELFF
-,TRBV5-4,TRBD1,TRBJ2-7,TGTGCCAGCAGCACGGACAGGGGGCGCTACGAGCAGTACTTC,CASSTDRGRYEQYF
few,TRBV19,TRBD1,TRBJ1-5,TGTGCCAGTAGTAGGACAGGGGGCGCGATTAATCAGCCCCAGCATTTT,CASSRTGGAINQPQHF
-,TRBV7-6,-,TRBJ2-3,TGTGCCAGCAGCTCAAACACAGATACGCAGTATTTT,CASSSNTDTQYF
-,TRBV5-6,-,TRBJ1-2,TGTGCCAGCAGCTTATTGGGGGGGACGGACGCTAACTATGGCTACACCTTC,CASSLLGGTDANYGYTF